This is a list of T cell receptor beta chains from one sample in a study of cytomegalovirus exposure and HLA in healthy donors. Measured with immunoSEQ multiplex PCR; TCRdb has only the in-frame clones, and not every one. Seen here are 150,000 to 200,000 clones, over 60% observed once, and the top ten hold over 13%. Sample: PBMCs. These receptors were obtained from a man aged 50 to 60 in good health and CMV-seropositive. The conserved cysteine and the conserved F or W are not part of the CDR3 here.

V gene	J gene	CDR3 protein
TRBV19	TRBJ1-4	ASSILRGGRANEKLF
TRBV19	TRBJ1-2	ASTPDRRDGYT
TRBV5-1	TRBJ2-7	ASSSNTGTVSYEQY
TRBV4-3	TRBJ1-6	ASSQGAFNSPLH
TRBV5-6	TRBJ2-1	ASSFFFGTLNEQF
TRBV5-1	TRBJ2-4	ASSLGSSAKNIQY
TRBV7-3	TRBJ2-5	ASSLQGAVGETQY
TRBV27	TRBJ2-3	ASSPPGGPSTDTQY
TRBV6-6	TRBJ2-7	ASSSYRGEQY
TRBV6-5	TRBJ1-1	ASTGTTEAF
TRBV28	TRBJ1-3	ASRLPGQGFGNTIY
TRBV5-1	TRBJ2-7	ASSWGHSYEQY
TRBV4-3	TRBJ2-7	ASSQEGGLSEQY
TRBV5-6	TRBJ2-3	ASSLGTSGGLGTQY
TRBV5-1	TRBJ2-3	ASSLGGPEDTQY
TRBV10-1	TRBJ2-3	ASSSGRGLNTDTQY
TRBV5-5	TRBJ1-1	ASSHRGNTEAF
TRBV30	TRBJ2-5	AWSVGHRGEQY
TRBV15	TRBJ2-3	ATSRAGRDTQY
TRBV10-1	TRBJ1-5	ASSDGGRNQPQH
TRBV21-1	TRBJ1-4	ASSTPRRQGAEKLF
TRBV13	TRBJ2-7	ASSLQTRFNEQY
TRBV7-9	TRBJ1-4	ASSLDRWGETGVNEKLF
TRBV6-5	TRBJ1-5	ASSDMIGPQH
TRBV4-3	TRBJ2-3	ASSLSEGHRNSDTQY
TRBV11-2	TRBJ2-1	ASSLVPLAGGHEQF
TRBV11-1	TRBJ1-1	ASSLTGVQSAF
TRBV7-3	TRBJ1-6	ASSVQGLNSPLH
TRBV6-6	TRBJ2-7	ASSTQAYEQY
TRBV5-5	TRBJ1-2	ASSLKLHDSGGYT
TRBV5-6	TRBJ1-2	ASSYLANYGYT
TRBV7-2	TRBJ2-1	ASSQDATFNNEQF
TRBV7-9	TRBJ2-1	ASSGRTGPSYNEQF
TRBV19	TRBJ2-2	ASSPPPRDRARTGELF
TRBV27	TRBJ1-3	ASSQRGGSGNTIY
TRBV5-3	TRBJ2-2	ARSLFGQDSNTGELF
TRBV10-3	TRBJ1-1	AISESPRAGTGDNTEAF
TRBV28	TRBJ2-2	AATTGATGELF
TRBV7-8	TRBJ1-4	ASSFLKTGLAEKLF
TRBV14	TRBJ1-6	ASSQADRANSPLH